This TCR beta chain was identified during a study of blood T cell repertoires in COVID-19. In the study overall: Acute-phase and convalescent COVID-19 samples originated in the United States, Italy and Spain.

This CDR3 region has 18 residues. Trimming removed 4 bases from V and 1 base from J; junction bases left unmatched: 9. The germline CDR1 and CDR2 sequences are KGHDR and SFDVKD. Repertoires were generated with immunoSEQ multiplex PCR, while TCRdb's copy carries only in-frame clones and drops some. The table lists about 220,000 clones, approximately 86% of them singletons, with around 3.3% in the top ten. The genes are TRBV24-1 and TRBJ2-2; 9 positions agree with TRBD1. Sequenced sample: peripheral blood. The receptor was isolated from a woman over 75 with acute or convalescent COVID-19. For the CDR3, the DNA is TGTGCCACCAGTGAGCATACAGGGGGCGCTTGGAACACCGGGGAGCTGTTTTTT. As protein: CATSEHTGGAWNTGELFF.